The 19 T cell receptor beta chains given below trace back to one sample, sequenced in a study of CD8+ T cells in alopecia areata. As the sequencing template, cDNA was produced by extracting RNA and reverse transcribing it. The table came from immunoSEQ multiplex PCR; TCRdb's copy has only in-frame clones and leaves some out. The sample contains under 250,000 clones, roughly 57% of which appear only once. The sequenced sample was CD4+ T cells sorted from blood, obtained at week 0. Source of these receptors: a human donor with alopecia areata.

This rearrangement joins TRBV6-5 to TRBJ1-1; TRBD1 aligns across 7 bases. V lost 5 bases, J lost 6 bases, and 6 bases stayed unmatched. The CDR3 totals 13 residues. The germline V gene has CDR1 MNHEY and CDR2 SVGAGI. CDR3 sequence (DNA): TGTGCCAGCAGTAAGACAGGGAGGTCTGAAGCTTTCTTT. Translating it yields CASSKTGRSEAFF.

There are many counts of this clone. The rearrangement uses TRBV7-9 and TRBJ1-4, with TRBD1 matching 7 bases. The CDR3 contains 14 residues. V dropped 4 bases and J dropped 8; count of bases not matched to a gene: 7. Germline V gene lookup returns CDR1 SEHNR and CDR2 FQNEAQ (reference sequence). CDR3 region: CASSSDRLGEKLFF. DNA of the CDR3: TGTGCCAGCAGCTCGGACAGGTTGGGCGAAAAACTGTTTTTT.

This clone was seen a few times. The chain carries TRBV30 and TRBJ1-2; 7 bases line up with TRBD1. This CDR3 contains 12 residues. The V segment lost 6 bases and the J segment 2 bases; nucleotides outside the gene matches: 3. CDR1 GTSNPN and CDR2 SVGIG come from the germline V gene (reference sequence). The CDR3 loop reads CACQGGNYGYTF. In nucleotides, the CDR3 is TGTGCCTGCCAGGGGGGGAACTATGGCTACACCTTC. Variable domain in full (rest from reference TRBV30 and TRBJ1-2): SQTIHQWPATLVQPVGSPLSLECTVEGTSNPNLYWYRQAAGRGLQLLFYSVGIGQISSEVPQNLSASRPQDRQFILSSKKLLLSDSGFYLCACQGGNYGYTFGSGTRLTVV.

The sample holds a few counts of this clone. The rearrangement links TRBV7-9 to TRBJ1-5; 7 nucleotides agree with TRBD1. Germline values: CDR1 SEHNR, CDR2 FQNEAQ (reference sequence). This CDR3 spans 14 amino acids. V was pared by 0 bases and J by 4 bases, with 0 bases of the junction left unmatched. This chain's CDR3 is CASSLATGNQPQHF. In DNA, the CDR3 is TGTGCCAGCAGCTTAGCGACAGGGAATCAGCCCCAGCATTTT.

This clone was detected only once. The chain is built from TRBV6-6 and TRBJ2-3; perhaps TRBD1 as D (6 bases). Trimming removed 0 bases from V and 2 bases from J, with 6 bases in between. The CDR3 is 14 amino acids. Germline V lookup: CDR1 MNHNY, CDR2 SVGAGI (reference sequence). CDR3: CASSYSGHTDTQYF. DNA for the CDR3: TGTGCCAGCAGTTACTCGGGACACACAGATACGCAGTATTTT.

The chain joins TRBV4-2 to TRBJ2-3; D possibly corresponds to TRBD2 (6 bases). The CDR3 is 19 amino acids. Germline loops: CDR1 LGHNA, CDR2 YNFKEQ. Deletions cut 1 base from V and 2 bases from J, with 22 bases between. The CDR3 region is CASSQGALGRSLTTDTQYF. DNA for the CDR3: TGTGCCAGCAGCCAAGGGGCTTTGGGGAGGAGCCTTACCACAGATACGCAGTATTTT.

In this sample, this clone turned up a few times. The CDR3 here is CSVLQSEKGTDTQYF. CDR3 nucleotide sequence: TGCAGCGTCCTTCAATCGGAGAAGGGCACAGATACGCAGTATTTT. The chain carries TRBV29-1 and TRBJ2-3, with D hard to call. Germline CDR1 SQVTM, CDR2 ANQGSEA. The CDR3 loop spans 15 amino acids. V was cut by 6 bases and J by 1 base, with 17 bases left in between.

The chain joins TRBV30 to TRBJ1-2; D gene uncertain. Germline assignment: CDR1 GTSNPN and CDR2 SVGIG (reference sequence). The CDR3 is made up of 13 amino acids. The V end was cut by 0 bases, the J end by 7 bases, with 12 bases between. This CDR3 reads CAWSVSTRTGYTF. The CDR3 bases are TGTGCCTGGAGTGTATCGACCAGGACTGGCTACACCTTC.

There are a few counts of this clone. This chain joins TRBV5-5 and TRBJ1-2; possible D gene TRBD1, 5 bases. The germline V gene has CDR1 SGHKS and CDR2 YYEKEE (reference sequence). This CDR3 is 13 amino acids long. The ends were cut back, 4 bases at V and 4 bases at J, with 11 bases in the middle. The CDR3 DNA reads TGTGCCAGCAGCCGTAACGGGGGCTATGGCTACACCTTC. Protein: CASSRNGGYGYTF.

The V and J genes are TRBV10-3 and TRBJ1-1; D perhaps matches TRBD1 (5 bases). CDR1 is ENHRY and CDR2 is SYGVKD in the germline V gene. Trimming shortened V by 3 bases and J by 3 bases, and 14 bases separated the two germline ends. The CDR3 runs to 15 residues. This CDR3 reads CAISESQGMDTEAFF. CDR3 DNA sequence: TGTGCCATCAGTGAATCTCAGGGAATGGACACTGAAGCTTTCTTT.

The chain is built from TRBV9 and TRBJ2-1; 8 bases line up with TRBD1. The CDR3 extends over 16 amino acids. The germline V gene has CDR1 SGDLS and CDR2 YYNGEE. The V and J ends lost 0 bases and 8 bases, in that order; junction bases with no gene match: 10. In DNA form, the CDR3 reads TGTGCCAGCAGCGTAGCTAGGAGGACAGGGCTTTATGAGCAGTTCTTC. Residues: CASSVARRTGLYEQFF.

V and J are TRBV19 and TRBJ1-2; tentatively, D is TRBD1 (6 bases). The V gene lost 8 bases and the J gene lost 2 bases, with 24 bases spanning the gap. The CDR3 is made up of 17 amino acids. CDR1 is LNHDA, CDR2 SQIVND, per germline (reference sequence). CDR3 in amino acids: CASARGGRHRGNYGYTF. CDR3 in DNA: TGTGCCAGTGCCCGAGGGGGTCGACACCGGGGCAACTATGGCTACACCTTC.

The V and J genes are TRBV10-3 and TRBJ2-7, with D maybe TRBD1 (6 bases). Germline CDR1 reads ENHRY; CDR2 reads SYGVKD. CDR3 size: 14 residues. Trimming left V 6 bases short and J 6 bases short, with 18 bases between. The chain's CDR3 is CAISPGAQGTEQYF. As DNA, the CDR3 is TGTGCCATCAGCCCAGGGGCACAGGGAACCGAGCAGTACTTC.

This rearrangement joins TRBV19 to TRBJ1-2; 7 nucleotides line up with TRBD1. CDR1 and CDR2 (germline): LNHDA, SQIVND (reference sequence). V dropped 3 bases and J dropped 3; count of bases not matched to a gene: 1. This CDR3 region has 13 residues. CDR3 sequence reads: CASSMGQYYGYTF. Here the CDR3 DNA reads TGTGCCAGTAGTATGGGACAGTACTATGGCTACACCTTC.

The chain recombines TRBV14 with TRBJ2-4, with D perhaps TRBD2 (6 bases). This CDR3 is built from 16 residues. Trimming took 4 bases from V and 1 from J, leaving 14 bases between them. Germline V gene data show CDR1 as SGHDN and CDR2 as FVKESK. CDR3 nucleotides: TGTGCCAGCAGCCCCCGGCGGGGCTCCGCCAAAAACATTCAGTACTTC. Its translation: CASSPRRGSAKNIQYF.

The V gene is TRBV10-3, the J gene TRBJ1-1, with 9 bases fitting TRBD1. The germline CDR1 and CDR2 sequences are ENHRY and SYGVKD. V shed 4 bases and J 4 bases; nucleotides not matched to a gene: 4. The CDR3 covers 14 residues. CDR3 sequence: CAISVGTGSTEAFF. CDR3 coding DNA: TGTGCCATCAGTGTTGGGACAGGGTCCACTGAAGCTTTCTTT.

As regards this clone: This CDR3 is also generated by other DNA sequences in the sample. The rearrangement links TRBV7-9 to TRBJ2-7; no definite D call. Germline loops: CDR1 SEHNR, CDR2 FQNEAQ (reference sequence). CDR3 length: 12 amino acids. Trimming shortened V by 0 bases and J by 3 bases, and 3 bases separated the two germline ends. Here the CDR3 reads CASSLAHYEQYF. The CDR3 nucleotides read TGTGCCAGCAGCTTAGCCCACTACGAGCAGTACTTC.

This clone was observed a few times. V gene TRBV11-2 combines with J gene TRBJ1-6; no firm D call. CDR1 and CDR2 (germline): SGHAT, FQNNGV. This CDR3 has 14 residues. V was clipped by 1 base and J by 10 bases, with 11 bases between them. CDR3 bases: TGTGCCAGCAGCTTAGCGGGTTGGGGATCACCCCTCCACTTT. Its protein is CASSLAGWGSPLHF.

DNA for the CDR3: TGTGCCAGCAGCTTTACGACTAGCGGGGCTAGCTCCTACAATGAGCAGTTCTTC. Its translation is CASSFTTSGASSYNEQFF. This sequence joins TRBV7-9 and TRBJ2-1; the match to TRBD2 covers 11 bases. Trimming took 3 bases from V and 0 from J; bases not matched to a gene: 7. Germline V gene lookup returns CDR1 SEHNR and CDR2 FQNEAQ (reference sequence). CDR3 size: 18 residues.